This TCR beta chain was identified in a study of shared T cell receptors in the human thymus. Generated by immunoSEQ multiplex PCR, the TCRdb table keeps only in-frame clones and is missing some. Among more than 550,000 clones listed, over 75% were seen once. In its sample, this clone was seen once. Germline trimming cut 5 bases from V and 0 bases from J; bases unmatched to any gene: 7. This CDR3 is built from 15 residues. Looked up from germline, CDR1 is MNHNY and CDR2 is SVGAGI (reference sequence). The data also belong to a second study, concerning human thymus T cells. That source adds: Infants served as donors; they were healthy and Finnish and were having corrective surgery for congenital heart defects. Thymus pieces cut out during corrective heart surgery were the tissue that was used. V and J gene usage appeared biased in thymic and blood repertoires. As related research reported, thymic repertoires overlapped highly among unrelated individuals.

The source of this sequence is a boy under three years old with a congenital heart defect. This chain joins TRBV6-6 and TRBJ2-7; TRBD2 matches 7 bases. The source material was thymocytes. The CDR3 DNA reads TGTGCCAGCAGTCCCTGGGGAGGGAGCTCCTACGAGCAGTACTTC. Amino acid sequence: CASSPWGGSSYEQYF.